This T cell receptor beta chain was identified during a study of shared clonotypes between healthy human individuals. Libraries were prepared by immunoSEQ multiplex PCR; TCRdb keeps only in-frame clonotypes and omits some of them. Of 500,000 to 550,000 clones listed, roughly 95% are singletons. The source is a woman aged 25 to 39 in good health. Sequencing was performed on naive CD4+ T cells sorted from blood. Specified subset: CD45RA+ positively selected.

CDR3 DNA: TGTGCCAGCAGAGGGGGGAACGGAAACACCATATATTTT. Translating it yields CASRGGNGNTIYF. The chain recombines TRBV6-1 with TRBJ1-3; TRBD1 is a possible D gene (6 bases). Germline CDR1 reads MNHNS; CDR2 reads SASEGT. V was trimmed by 6 bases and J by 4 bases, leaving 10 bases between them. The CDR3 sequence is 13 residues long.